One and the same sample provided the 3 T cell receptor beta chains below, sequenced in a study of shared clonotypes between healthy human individuals. TCRdb keeps only in-frame clones here, not all; method: immunoSEQ multiplex PCR. The sample holds some 2,000,000 clones; roughly 96% are singletons and the top ten take 0.1% to 0.15%. The sample was naive CD4+ T cells sorted from blood. Sample subset: CD45RA+ positively selected. These receptors all stem from a man younger than 30 in good health.

As DNA, the CDR3 is TGTGCCAGCAGTTACGCCGGGGCCATGACCGAAGCTTTCTTT. Translation gives CASSYAGAMTEAFF. The chain joins TRBV6-5 to TRBJ1-1, with a tentative D call TRBD1 (5 bases). Trimming took off 2 bases at V and 8 bases at J, with 15 bases between the two ends. CDR1 and CDR2 from the germline V gene are MNHEY and SVGAGI. The CDR3 runs to 14 residues.

Comment on this clone: The identical CDR3 is also encoded by other nucleotide sequences in the sample. The chain carries TRBV6-5 and TRBJ2-7; 9 bases line up with TRBD1. The CDR3 is 16 amino acids. In germline, CDR1 is MNHEY, CDR2 SVGAGI. V gave up 0 bases and J gave up 2 bases; unmatched junction bases: 5. The CDR3 here is CASSYSRQGGTYEQYF. CDR3 DNA: TGTGCCAGCAGTTACTCTAGACAGGGGGGGACCTACGAGCAGTACTTC.

This chain uses TRBV27 with TRBJ2-7; tentative D call: TRBD2 (5 bases). V was pared by 3 bases and J by 0 bases, with 12 bases between. The CDR3 is made up of 15 amino acids. Germline V gene lookup returns CDR1 MNHEY and CDR2 SMNVEV (reference sequence). The CDR3 loop is CASSFEGRSSYEQYF. The CDR3 DNA sequence: TGTGCCAGCAGTTTCGAGGGCCGAAGCTCCTACGAGCAGTACTTC.